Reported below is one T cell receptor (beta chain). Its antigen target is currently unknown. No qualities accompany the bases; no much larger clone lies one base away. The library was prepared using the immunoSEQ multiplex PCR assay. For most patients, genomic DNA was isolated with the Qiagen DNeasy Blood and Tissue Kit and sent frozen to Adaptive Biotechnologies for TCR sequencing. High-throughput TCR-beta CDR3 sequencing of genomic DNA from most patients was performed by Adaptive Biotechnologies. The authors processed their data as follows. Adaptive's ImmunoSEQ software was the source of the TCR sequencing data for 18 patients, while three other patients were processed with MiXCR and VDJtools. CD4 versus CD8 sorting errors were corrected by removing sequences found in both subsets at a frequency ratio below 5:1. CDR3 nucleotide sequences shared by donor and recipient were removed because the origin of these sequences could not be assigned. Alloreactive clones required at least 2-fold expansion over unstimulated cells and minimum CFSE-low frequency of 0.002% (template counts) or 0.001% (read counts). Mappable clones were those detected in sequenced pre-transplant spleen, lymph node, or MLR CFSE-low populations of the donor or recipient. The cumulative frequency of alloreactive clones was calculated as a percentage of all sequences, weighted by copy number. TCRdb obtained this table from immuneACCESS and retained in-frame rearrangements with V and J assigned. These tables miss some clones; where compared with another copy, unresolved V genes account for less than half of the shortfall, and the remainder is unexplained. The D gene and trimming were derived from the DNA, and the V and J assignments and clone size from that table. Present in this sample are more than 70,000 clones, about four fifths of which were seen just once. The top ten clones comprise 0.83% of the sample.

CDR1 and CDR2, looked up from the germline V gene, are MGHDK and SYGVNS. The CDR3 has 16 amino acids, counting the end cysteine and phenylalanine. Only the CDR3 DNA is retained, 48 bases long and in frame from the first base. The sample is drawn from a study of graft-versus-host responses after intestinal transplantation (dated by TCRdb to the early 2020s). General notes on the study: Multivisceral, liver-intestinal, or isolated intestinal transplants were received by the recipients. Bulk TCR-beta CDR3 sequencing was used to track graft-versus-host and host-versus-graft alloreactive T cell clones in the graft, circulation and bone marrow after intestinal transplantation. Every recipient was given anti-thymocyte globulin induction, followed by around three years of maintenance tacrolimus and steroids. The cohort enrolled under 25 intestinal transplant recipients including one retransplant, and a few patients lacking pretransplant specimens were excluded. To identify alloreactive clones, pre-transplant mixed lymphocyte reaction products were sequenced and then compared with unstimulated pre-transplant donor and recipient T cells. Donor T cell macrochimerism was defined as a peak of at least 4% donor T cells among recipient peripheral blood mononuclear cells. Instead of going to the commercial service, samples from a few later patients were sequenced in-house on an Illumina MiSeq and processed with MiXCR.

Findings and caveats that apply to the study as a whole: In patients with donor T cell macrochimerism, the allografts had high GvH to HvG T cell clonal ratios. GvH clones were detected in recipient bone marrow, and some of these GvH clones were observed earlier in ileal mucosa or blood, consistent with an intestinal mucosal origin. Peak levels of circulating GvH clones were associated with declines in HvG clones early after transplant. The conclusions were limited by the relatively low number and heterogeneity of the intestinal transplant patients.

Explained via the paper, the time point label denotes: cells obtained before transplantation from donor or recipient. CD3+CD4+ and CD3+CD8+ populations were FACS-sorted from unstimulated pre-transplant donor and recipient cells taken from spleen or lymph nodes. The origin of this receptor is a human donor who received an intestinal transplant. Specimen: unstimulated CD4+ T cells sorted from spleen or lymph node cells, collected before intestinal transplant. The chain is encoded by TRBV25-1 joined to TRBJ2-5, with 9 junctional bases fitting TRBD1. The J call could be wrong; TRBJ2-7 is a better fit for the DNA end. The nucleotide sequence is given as TGTGCCAGCAGTGCGCAGGGGACAGGGAAAGCCTACGAGCAGTACTTC. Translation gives CASSAQGTGKAYEQYF.